The 13 T cell receptor beta chains below were found in one sample sequenced in a study of T cells after yellow fever vaccination. One entry per CDR3 protein, called by TCRdb with MiXCR from the 5' RACE reads. The sample has around 230,000 distinct CDR3 sequences; less than 7.5% are singletons. Material: CD4+ T cells sorted from PBMCs, obtained on the day of the yellow fever booster vaccination. Receptor source: a man in his thirties or forties who received the YFV17D yellow fever vaccine.

There are a few counts of this clonotype. The chain has TRBV3-1 and TRBJ2-5; a weak D match, TRBD2 (6 bases). The CDR3 covers 13 residues. The V gene lost 10 bases and the J gene lost 1 base, with 13 bases spanning the gap. Per the germline V gene, CDR1 is LGHDT and CDR2 is YNNKEL (reference sequence). The CDR3 protein is CATKRETQETQYF. As DNA, the CDR3 is TGTGCCACCAAACGGGAGACCCAAGAGACCCAGTACTTC.

The sample holds a few counts of this clonotype. The genes are TRBV6-2 or TRBV6-3 and TRBJ2-5; 7 nucleotides align to TRBD2. CDR1 is MNHEY, CDR2 SVGEGT, per germline. There are 14 residues in the CDR3. V was pared by 10 bases and J by 5 bases, with 13 bases of the junction left unmatched. The CDR3 is CATQTAGVWETQYF. Written as DNA, the CDR3 is TGTGCCACCCAGACTGCGGGAGTTTGGGAGACCCAGTACTTC.

The chain carries TRBV2 and TRBJ2-1; TRBD1 might be the D (5 bases). Trimming stripped 8 bases from V and 8 bases from J, with 13 bases between. The CDR3 runs to 12 residues. CDR1 is SNHLY and CDR2 is FYNNEI in the germline V gene. The CDR3 spells CASHQGIYEQFF. In nucleotides, the CDR3 is TGTGCCAGCCATCAGGGTATCTATGAGCAGTTCTTC.

The sample holds many counts of this clonotype. The V gene is TRBV3-1, the J gene TRBJ2-7, with 10 positions matching TRBD2. This CDR3 is built from 14 residues. CDR1 is LGHDT, CDR2 YNNKEL, per germline (reference sequence). V gave up 4 bases and J gave up 4 bases; unmatched junction bases: 4. This chain's CDR3 is CASSPLAGKYEQYF. The CDR3 DNA reads as TGTGCCAGCAGCCCACTAGCGGGAAAATACGAGCAGTACTTC.

The V call is TRBV14, the J call TRBJ1-4; D gene unclear. CDR3 length equals 12 residues. Germline CDR1 SGHDN, CDR2 FVKESK. Deletions cut 4 bases from V and 10 bases from J, with 10 bases between. The CDR3 DNA sequence: TGTGCCAGCAGCCGTTCGGGGAGAAAACTGTTTTTT. The encoded protein is CASSRSGRKLFF.

This clonotype has only a few counts. The CDR3 here is CSASWSSGKTDTQYF. The CDR3 DNA reads TGCAGTGCTAGTTGGTCTAGCGGGAAAACAGATACGCAGTATTTT. This rearrangement joins TRBV20-1 to TRBJ2-3; 9 nucleotides match TRBD2. This CDR3 spans 15 amino acids. After removal of 3 bases from V and 3 bases from J, the junction contained 7 bases not matched to a gene. CDR1 and CDR2 (germline): DFQATT, SNEGSKA (reference sequence).

J is TRBJ2-3 and V is TRBV11-3, with a weak D call TRBD2 (6 bases). The ends were cut back, 5 bases at V and 4 bases at J, with 13 bases in the middle. Germline lookup yields CDR1 SGHNT and CDR2 YENEEA. This CDR3 region has 14 residues. The CDR3, as DNA: TGTGCCAGCAGCCCTTCGGAGGGTCCAGATACGCAGTATTTT. Translating it yields CASSPSEGPDTQYF.

The gene calls are TRBV24-1 and TRBJ2-2; D perhaps matches TRBD2 (6 bases). The V gene lost 3 bases and the J gene lost 4 bases, with 17 bases spanning the gap. CDR3 length: 17 amino acids. Germline V lookup: CDR1 KGHDR, CDR2 SFDVKD. The DNA of the CDR3 is TGTGCCACCAGTGATCCCCCGGGGGAGCGGTCCACCGGGGAGCTGTTTTTT. Residues: CATSDPPGERSTGELFF.

As concerns this clonotype: Possible read error: a much larger clone is one base away. The chain combines TRBV6-2 or TRBV6-3 with TRBJ2-7, with 9 bases identical to TRBD2. The germline CDR1 and CDR2 sequences are MNHEY and SVGEGT. Germline trimming cut 10 bases from V and 10 bases from J; bases unmatched to any gene: 11. This CDR3 is built from 12 residues. The CDR3 region is CATRHLLAGQYF. The CDR3 DNA reads as TGTGCCACCAGGCACCTTCTAGCGGGACAGTACTTC.

The chain combines TRBV28 with TRBJ2-7; 9 positions match TRBD2. The CDR3 loop spans 16 amino acids. The germline CDR1 and CDR2 sequences are MDHEN and SYDVKM. V was pared by 3 bases and J by 2 bases, with 8 bases of the junction left unmatched. The CDR3 region has the DNA TGTGCCAGCAGTTTTGGAGCGGGGGGACGGACCTACGAGCAGTACTTC. Translation gives CASSFGAGGRTYEQYF.

About this clonotype: This may stem from a read error, because a much larger clone lies one nucleotide away. V gene TRBV18 combines with J gene TRBJ2-1, with 9 bases matching TRBD2. CDR1 and CDR2 from the germline V gene are KGHSH and LQKENI. V trimming: 3 bases; J trimming: 3 bases; junction bases outside the gene matches: 6. The CDR3 spans 16 residues. DNA for the CDR3: TGTGCCAGCTCACCTGTGGCTAGCGGGATCTACAATGAGCAGTTCTTC. Amino acid sequence: CASSPVASGIYNEQFF.

This chain uses TRBV7-2 with TRBJ2-4; D remains ambiguous. This CDR3 comprises 11 residues. The V gene lost 0 bases and the J gene lost 8 bases, with 2 bases spanning the gap. Germline V CDR1 and CDR2: SGHTA, FQGNSA. In DNA form, the CDR3 reads TGTGCCAGCAGCTTAGCGGACATTCAGTACTTC. Protein sequence: CASSLADIQYF.

The chain is built from TRBV5-1 and TRBJ2-7, with 8 bases lining up with TRBD2. The junction had 12 bases not matched to a gene; V was cut back by 4 bases and J by 0 bases. The CDR3 has 17 amino acids. The V gene's germline CDR1 is SGHRS and CDR2 YFSETQ. Written as DNA, the CDR3 is TGCGCCAGCAGCCTGGGTACGGGAGGGACCCTCTCCTACGAGCAGTACTTC. Its translation is CASSLGTGGTLSYEQYF.